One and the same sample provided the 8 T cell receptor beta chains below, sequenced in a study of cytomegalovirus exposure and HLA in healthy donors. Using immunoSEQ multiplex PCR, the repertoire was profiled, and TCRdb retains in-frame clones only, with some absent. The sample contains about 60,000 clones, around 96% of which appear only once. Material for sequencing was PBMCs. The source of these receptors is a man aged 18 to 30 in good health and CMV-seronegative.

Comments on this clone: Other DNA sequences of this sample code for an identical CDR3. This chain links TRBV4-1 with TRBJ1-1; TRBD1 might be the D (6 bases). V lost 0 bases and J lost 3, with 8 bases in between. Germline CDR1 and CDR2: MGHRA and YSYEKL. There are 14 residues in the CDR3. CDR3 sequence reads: CASSQDRGDTEAFF. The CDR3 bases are TGCGCCAGCAGCCAAGACAGGGGAGACACTGAAGCTTTCTTT.

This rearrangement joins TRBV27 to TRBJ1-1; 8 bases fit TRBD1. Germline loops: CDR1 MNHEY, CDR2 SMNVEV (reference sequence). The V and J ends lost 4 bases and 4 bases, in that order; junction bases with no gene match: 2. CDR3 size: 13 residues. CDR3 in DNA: TGTGCCAGCAGTTACGGACAGGGCACTGAAGCTTTCTTT. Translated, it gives CASSYGQGTEAFF.

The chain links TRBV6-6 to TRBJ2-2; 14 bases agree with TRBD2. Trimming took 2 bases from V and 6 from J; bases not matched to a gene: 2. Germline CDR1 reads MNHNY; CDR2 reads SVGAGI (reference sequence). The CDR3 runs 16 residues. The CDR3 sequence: CASSYGTSGRPGELFF. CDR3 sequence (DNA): TGTGCCAGCAGTTACGGGACTAGCGGGAGACCCGGGGAGCTGTTTTTT.

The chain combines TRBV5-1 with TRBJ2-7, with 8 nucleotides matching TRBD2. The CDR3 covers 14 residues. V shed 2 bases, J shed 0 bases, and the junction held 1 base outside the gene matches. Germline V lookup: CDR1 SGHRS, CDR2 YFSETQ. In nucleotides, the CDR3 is TGCGCCAGCAGCTTCGGGGGGGACTCCTACGAGCAGTACTTC. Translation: CASSFGGDSYEQYF. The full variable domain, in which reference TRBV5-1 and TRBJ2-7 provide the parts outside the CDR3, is KAGVTQTPRYLIKTRGQQVTLSCSPISGHRSVSWYQQTPGQGLQFLFEYFSETQRNKGNFPGRFSGRQFSNSRSEMNVSTLELGDSALYLCASSFGGDSYEQYFGPGTRLTVT.

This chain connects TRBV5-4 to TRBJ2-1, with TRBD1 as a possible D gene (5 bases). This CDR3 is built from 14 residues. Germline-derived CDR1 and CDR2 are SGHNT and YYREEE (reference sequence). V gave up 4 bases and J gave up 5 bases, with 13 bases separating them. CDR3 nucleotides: TGTGCCAGCAGCCCCAAGAGACAGAACAATGAGCAGTTCTTC. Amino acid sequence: CASSPKRQNNEQFF.

CDR3 in amino acids: CATSQPARLHNEQFF. The CDR3, as DNA: TGTGCCACCAGCCAACCGGCGCGACTTCACAATGAGCAGTTCTTC. The chain employs TRBV15 and TRBJ2-1; D is ambiguous. V was trimmed by 5 bases and J by 5 bases, leaving 16 bases between them. This CDR3 contains 15 residues. Germline V lookup: CDR1 LNHNV, CDR2 YYDKDF (reference sequence).

The CDR3 nucleotides read TGTGCCAGCAGCGTAGTGGCGGGAGTCGTCGATGAGCAGTTCTTC. Translation: CASSVVAGVVDEQFF. The chain recombines TRBV9 with TRBJ2-1, with 7 positions matching TRBD2. The CDR3 loop spans 15 amino acids. The ends lost 0 bases at V and 8 bases at J; junction bases unmatched: 8. Germline lookup yields CDR1 SGDLS and CDR2 YYNGEE. The full variable domain, in which reference TRBV9 and TRBJ2-1 provide the parts outside the CDR3, is DSGVTQTPKHLITATGQRVTLRCSPRSGDLSVYWYQQSLDQGLQFLIQYYNGEERAKGNILERFSAQQFPDLHSELNLSSLELGDSALYFCASSVVAGVVDEQFFGPGTRLTVL.

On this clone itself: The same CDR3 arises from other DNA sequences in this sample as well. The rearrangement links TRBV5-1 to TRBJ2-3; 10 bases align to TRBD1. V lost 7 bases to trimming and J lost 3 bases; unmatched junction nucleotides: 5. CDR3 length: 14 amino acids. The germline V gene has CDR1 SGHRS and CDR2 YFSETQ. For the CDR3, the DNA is TGCGCCAGCTCCTCGGGACAGGGGACAGATACGCAGTATTTT. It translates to CASSSGQGTDTQYF.